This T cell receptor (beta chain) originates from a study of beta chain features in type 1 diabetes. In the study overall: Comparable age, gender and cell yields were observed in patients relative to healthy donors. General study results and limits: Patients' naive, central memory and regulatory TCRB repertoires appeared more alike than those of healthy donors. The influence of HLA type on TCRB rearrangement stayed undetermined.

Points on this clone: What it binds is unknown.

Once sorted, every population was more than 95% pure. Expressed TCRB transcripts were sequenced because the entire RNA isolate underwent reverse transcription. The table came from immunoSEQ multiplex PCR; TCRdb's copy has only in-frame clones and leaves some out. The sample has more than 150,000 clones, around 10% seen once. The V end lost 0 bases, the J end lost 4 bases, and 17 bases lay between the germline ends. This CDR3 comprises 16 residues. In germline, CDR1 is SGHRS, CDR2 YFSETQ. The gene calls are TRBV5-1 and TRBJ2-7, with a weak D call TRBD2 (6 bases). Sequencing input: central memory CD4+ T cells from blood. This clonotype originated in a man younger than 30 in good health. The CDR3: CASSLDGRGIGYEQYF. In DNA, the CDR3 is TGCGCCAGCAGCTTGGATGGTCGGGGGATTGGGTACGAGCAGTACTTC.